This T cell receptor (beta chain) is from a study of blood T cell repertoires in COVID-19. Whole-study context: Samples representing acute and convalescent COVID-19 were sourced from the United States, Italy and Spain.

The J segment lost 7 bases and the V segment lost 2 bases, leaving 6 bases of the junction unmatched. Per germline, CDR1 MNHEY and CDR2 SVGAGI. The CDR3 has 14 residues. Individuals drawn from about two dozen US areas were roughly 18 to 89 years old. All exposed participants met a person with COVID-19 within 2 weeks before entering the study. The authors' processing: Estimation of nucleated cell counts relied on the amplification of reference gene primers. Produced via immunoSEQ multiplex PCR; TCRdb's table is partial and in-frame only. V, J and clone size were drawn from that table, and D and trimming were deduced from the DNA. Of around 250,000 clones listed, about four fifths were seen once; the top ten hold approximately 5%.

J is TRBJ1-1 and V is TRBV6-5, with 8 nucleotides matching TRBD1. The sample comprised PBMCs or T cells enriched from blood (not recorded which). This sequence was found in a man in his forties or fifties who had been exposed to COVID-19. As DNA, the CDR3 is TGTGCCAGCAGTTACCGGGCAGGGGGCGGTGAAGCTTTCTTT. Amino acid sequence: CASSYRAGGGEAFF.